Each of the 31 T cell receptor beta chains below was sequenced from the same sample in a study of vaccination effects on CD4 cells after COVID-19 (dated 2022 in TCRdb). After around eleven days of culture, CD4+ T cells were isolated with the EasySep CD4+ T cell isolation kit. Receptors were amplified or captured by the immunoSEQ multiplex PCR assay. TCRdb holds this immuneACCESS table with in-frame rearrangements only. Some clones are missing; in checked studies, unresolved V genes explain under half, and the rest has no known cause. In all, the sample holds around 60,000 clones, and around 80% of those were seen once. The ten largest clones capture around 2.9% of the sample. What these receptors recognize is not known. The material was CD4+ T cells from PBMCs cultured without peptide, obtained before COVID-19 vaccination. Receptor source: a human donor who received a COVID-19 vaccine.

V usage is TRBV7-2 and J usage is TRBJ1-6, with D maybe TRBD1 (6 bases). V dropped 2 bases and J dropped 8 bases, with 16 bases sitting between them. CDR1 and CDR2 from the germline V gene are SGHTA and FQGNSA. This CDR3 comprises 16 residues. The CDR3 sequence: CASSLSGSRGDSPLHF. The CDR3 coding sequence is TGTGCCAGCAGCTTATCAGGGAGCAGGGGAGATTCACCCCTCCACTTT. Combining the CDR3 with reference TRBV7-2 and TRBJ1-6 gives the whole variable domain GAGVSQSPSNKVTEKGKDVELRCDPISGHTALYWYRQSLGQGLEFLIYFQGNSAPDKSGLPSDRFSAERTGGSVSTLTIQRTQQEDSAVYLCASSLSGSRGDSPLHFGNGTRLTVT.

This rearrangement joins TRBV5-1 to TRBJ2-7, with D maybe TRBD1 (6 bases). Germline assignment: CDR1 SGHRS and CDR2 YFSETQ. V was clipped by 3 bases and J by 7 bases, with 17 bases between them. The CDR3 sequence is 14 residues long. CDR3 DNA: TGCGCCAGCAGCTGGACAACAGGGATTGGAGAGCAGTACGTC. Its protein is CASSWTTGIGEQYV.

The rearrangement uses TRBV4-1 and TRBJ1-1; D possibly corresponds to TRBD1 (5 bases). The germline gives CDR1 MGHRA, CDR2 YSYEKL. The CDR3 runs to 16 residues. V lost 6 bases and J lost 4, with 21 bases in between. As DNA, the CDR3 is TGCGCCAGCAGTCGCACCCCACGGGGGGGTGGCACTGAAGCTTTCTTT. Amino acid sequence: CASSRTPRGGGTEAFF.

V usage is TRBV30 and J usage is TRBJ1-2; no clear D gene. Deletions cut 8 bases from V and 8 bases from J, with 18 bases between. Germline CDR1 is GTSNPN and CDR2 is SVGIG (reference sequence). This CDR3 region has 12 residues. The CDR3 DNA is TGTGCCCGCCGCTCCCAAACCGACGGCTACACCTTC. It is translated as CARRSQTDGYTF.

This clone was recorded a few times. The gene calls are TRBV4-1 and TRBJ1-2; the D is unclear. Per germline, CDR1 MGHRA and CDR2 YSYEKL. V shed 1 base and J shed 7 bases, with 10 bases lying between them. CDR3 length equals 13 residues. CDR3 region: CASSQVPGSGYTF. DNA of the CDR3: TGCGCCAGCAGCCAAGTCCCAGGCTCTGGCTACACCTTC.

The chain's CDR3 is CASSLSSAGGYGYTF. CDR3 in DNA: TGTGCCAGCAGCTTATCCTCCGCAGGGGGATATGGCTACACCTTC. The rearrangement links TRBV7-9 to TRBJ1-2, with 7 positions matching TRBD1. Per germline, CDR1 SEHNR and CDR2 FQNEAQ (reference sequence). After removal of 2 bases from V and 5 bases from J, the junction contained 8 bases not matched to a gene. The CDR3 is 15 residues long.

The chain employs TRBV14 and TRBJ1-1, with D unclear. Germline assignment: CDR1 SGHDN and CDR2 FVKESK. CDR3 length: 19 amino acids. Between the trimmed V and J ends, which lost 0 bases and 3 bases, there was a span of 23 bases. The CDR3 coding sequence is TGTGCCAGCAGCCAAGATTATCTCTTCCCCTCCAGGACCTACACTGAAGCTTTCTTT. Its translation: CASSQDYLFPSRTYTEAFF.

The chain links TRBV27 to TRBJ1-2; TRBD1 is a possible D gene (5 bases). Between the trimmed V and J ends, which lost 1 base and 0 bases, there was a span of 9 bases. CDR1 is MNHEY, CDR2 SMNVEV, per germline (reference sequence). This CDR3 has 15 residues. The CDR3 region is CASSLFPGPNYGYTF. DNA for the CDR3: TGTGCCAGCAGTTTATTTCCAGGGCCTAACTATGGCTACACCTTC.

This clone came up once. This same CDR3 is encoded by further DNA sequences in the sample. The genes are TRBV5-4 and TRBJ2-3; D ambiguous. Deletions cut 0 bases from V and 1 base from J, with 3 bases between. The CDR3 has 13 residues. From germline, CDR1 is SGHNT and CDR2 YYREEE (reference sequence). The CDR3 loop is CASSLGGTDTQYF. Here the CDR3 DNA reads TGTGCCAGCAGCTTGGGCGGCACAGATACGCAGTATTTT.

The gene calls are TRBV9 and TRBJ1-1, with D possibly being TRBD1 (5 bases). Looked up from germline, CDR1 is SGDLS and CDR2 is YYNGEE. The V end lost 4 bases, the J end lost 1 base, and 11 bases lay between the germline ends. The CDR3 totals 14 residues. The DNA of the CDR3 is TGTGCCAGCAGCCCACAAGGACAGAACACTGAAGCTTTCTTT. It is translated as CASSPQGQNTEAFF.

This rearrangement joins TRBV7-8 to TRBJ1-1, with D unclear. The CDR3 is 13 residues long. Trimming cost V 3 bases and J 4 bases, with 9 bases left between them. Germline values: CDR1 SGHVS, CDR2 FQNEAQ. CDR3 amino acids: CASSFMRSTEAFF. CDR3 nucleotide sequence: TGTGCCAGCAGCTTTATGAGAAGCACTGAAGCTTTCTTT.

This chain links TRBV5-1 with TRBJ2-6; D remains ambiguous. Germline loops: CDR1 SGHRS, CDR2 YFSETQ. This CDR3 is 14 amino acids long. Trimming pared 7 bases from V and 0 bases from J, leaving 8 bases between. CDR3 in amino acids: CASSTGSGANVLTF. CDR3 coding DNA: TGCGCCAGCTCCACGGGCTCTGGGGCCAACGTCCTGACTTTC.

Points on this clone: Other DNA sequences in the sample encode the same CDR3. The chain has TRBV27 and TRBJ1-1; no definite D call. Between the trimmed V and J ends, which lost 0 bases and 1 base, there was a span of 3 bases. Germline assignment: CDR1 MNHEY and CDR2 SMNVEV (reference sequence). The CDR3 is 13 amino acids. This CDR3 reads CASSLSRNTEAFF. In DNA form, the CDR3 reads TGTGCCAGCAGTTTATCAAGGAACACTGAAGCTTTCTTT.

This clone was observed a handful of times. The V and J genes are TRBV5-4 and TRBJ1-4, with 8 bases identical to TRBD1. Per the germline V gene, CDR1 is SGHNT and CDR2 is YYREEE (reference sequence). V dropped 2 bases and J dropped 5; count of bases not matched to a gene: 2. The CDR3 runs to 14 residues. This chain's CDR3 is CASSFGQGNEKLFF. CDR3 DNA sequence: TGTGCCAGCAGCTTCGGACAGGGAAATGAAAAACTGTTTTTT. Full variable domain (remainder filled in from reference TRBV5-4 and TRBJ1-4): ETGVTQSPTHLIKTRGQQVTLRCSSQSGHNTVSWYQQALGQGPQFIFQYYREEENGRGNFPPRFSGLQFPNYSSELNVNALELDDSALYLCASSFGQGNEKLFFGSGTQLSVL.

This clone was recorded once. This chain joins TRBV3-1 (or the pseudogene TRBV3-2) and TRBJ1-1; the D gene is possibly TRBD1 (5 bases). The CDR3 runs 14 residues. V shed 1 base and J shed 1 base, with 7 bases lying between them. CDR1 and CDR2 from the germline V gene are LGHDT and YNNKEL (reference sequence). The CDR3 loop is CASSQAGWNTEAFF. The CDR3 DNA follows: TGTGCCAGCAGCCAAGCAGGGTGGAACACTGAAGCTTTCTTT.

This chain uses TRBV2 with TRBJ2-3; maybe TRBD2 (7 bases). Germline values: CDR1 SNHLY, CDR2 FYNNEI. Trimming pared 9 bases from V and 1 base from J, leaving 14 bases between. The CDR3 sequence is 14 residues long. The DNA of the CDR3 is TGTGCCAGTACGCGGGGGCGGGGCACAGATACGCAGTATTTT. Translated, it gives CASTRGRGTDTQYF.

The V and J genes are TRBV5-6 and TRBJ1-2; D possibly corresponds to TRBD1 (6 bases). CDR1 and CDR2 (germline): SGHDT, YYEEEE. V was clipped by 1 base and J by 12 bases, with 10 bases between them. The CDR3 runs to 11 residues. The CDR3 is CASSLYGQHTF. The CDR3 coding sequence is TGTGCCAGCAGCTTGTACGGACAGCACACCTTC.

The chain joins TRBV7-8 to TRBJ2-3; TRBD2 matches 7 bases. CDR3 size: 15 residues. Germline CDR1 is SGHVS and CDR2 is FQNEAQ. Losses at the gene ends were 0 bases for V and 1 base for J; bases not matched to a gene: 1. The CDR3: CASSLARGGTDTQYF. For the CDR3, the DNA is TGTGCCAGCAGCTTAGCACGGGGGGGCACAGATACGCAGTATTTT.

V is TRBV7-3 and J is TRBJ2-3; TRBD1 is a possible D gene (6 bases). This CDR3 is 18 amino acids long. Germline CDR1 SGHTA, CDR2 FQGTGA. The germline V and J ends were trimmed by 1 base and 0 bases, with 17 bases remaining between them. Written as DNA, the CDR3 is TGTGCCAGCAGCTTAAGATTTAGGACAGCCTCTAGCACAGATACGCAGTATTTT. This translates into CASSLRFRTASSTDTQYF.

The V gene is TRBV30, the J gene TRBJ2-1; D is ambiguous. Germline-derived CDR1 and CDR2 are GTSNPN and SVGIG (reference sequence). Between the trimmed V and J ends, which lost 1 base and 7 bases, there was a span of 5 bases. The CDR3 extends over 11 amino acids. In nucleotides, the CDR3 is TGTGCCTGGAGTGGGGAAAATGAGCAGTTCTTC. Translating it yields CAWSGENEQFF.

The chain is built from TRBV3-1 (or the pseudogene TRBV3-2) and TRBJ1-5, with a weak D call TRBD1 (6 bases). Trimming shortened V by 5 bases and J by 4 bases, and 12 bases separated the two germline ends. Looked up from germline, CDR1 is LGHDT and CDR2 is YNNKEL (reference sequence). The CDR3 covers 14 residues. This CDR3 reads CASSSQGRNQPQHF. The CDR3 nucleotides are TGTGCCAGCAGCAGTCAGGGGCGGAATCAGCCCCAGCATTTT.

The V and J genes are TRBV28 and TRBJ2-3; D is ambiguous. CDR1 and CDR2 (germline): MDHEN, SYDVKM. Trimming cost V 6 bases and J 2 bases, with 18 bases left between them. The CDR3 covers 16 residues. The CDR3 sequence: CASRTGRNFYTDTQYF. CDR3 DNA: TGTGCCAGCAGAACCGGACGGAATTTTTACACAGATACGCAGTATTTT.

The chain combines TRBV30 with TRBJ1-6, with 7 bases matching TRBD1. CDR3 length: 14 amino acids. V lost 5 bases and J lost 4; bases outside the gene matches: 5. CDR1 is GTSNPN, CDR2 SVGIG, per germline (reference sequence). The CDR3 sequence is CAWSGDRYNSPLHF. The CDR3, as DNA: TGTGCCTGGTCCGGGGACAGATATAATTCACCCCTCCACTTT.

The gene calls are TRBV2 and TRBJ1-5; a possible D gene is TRBD1 (6 bases). CDR3 length: 15 residues. V was trimmed by 6 bases and J by 2 bases, leaving 14 bases between them. The germline CDR1 and CDR2 sequences are SNHLY and FYNNEI. The CDR3 DNA reads TGTGCCAGCAGAAACACAGGGTTAGGCAATCAGCCCCAGCATTTT. Its protein product is CASRNTGLGNQPQHF.

The V gene is TRBV5-1, the J gene TRBJ2-5; possible D gene TRBD2, 6 bases. V was trimmed by 0 bases and J by 2 bases, leaving 8 bases between them. In germline, CDR1 is SGHRS, CDR2 YFSETQ. The CDR3 contains 14 residues. Here the CDR3 reads CASSLGLDQETQYF. The CDR3 bases are TGCGCCAGCAGCTTGGGACTAGATCAAGAGACCCAGTACTTC.

The chain uses TRBV6-5 and TRBJ1-6, with 7 nucleotides matching TRBD1. Trimming removed 8 bases from V and 0 bases from J; junction bases left unmatched: 4. Germline lookup yields CDR1 MNHEY and CDR2 SVGAGI. CDR3 length: 15 amino acids. The CDR3 is CASGDRVSYNSPLHF. The DNA for the CDR3 is TGTGCCAGCGGGGACAGAGTCTCCTATAATTCACCCCTCCACTTT.

The V and J genes are TRBV14 and TRBJ1-1; 10 nucleotides agree with TRBD1. V gave up 5 bases and J gave up 4 bases; unmatched junction bases: 4. Germline V gives CDR1 SGHDN, CDR2 FVKESK. CDR3 size: 14 residues. As DNA, the CDR3 is TGTGCCAGCAGCGACAGGGGGCTTGGCACTGAAGCTTTCTTT. Amino acids: CASSDRGLGTEAFF.

This rearrangement joins TRBV6-4 to TRBJ2-5; 7 nucleotides agree with TRBD1. V trimming: 0 bases; J trimming: 2 bases; junction bases outside the gene matches: 12. CDR1 and CDR2 from the germline V gene are MRHNA and SNTAGT. The CDR3 has 18 amino acids. The CDR3 coding sequence is TGTGCCAGCAGTGACTCGATAGGGCAAGGGGGCCCTCAAGAGACCCAGTACTTC. Translating gives CASSDSIGQGGPQETQYF.

This clone was seen just once. The chain employs TRBV6-5 and TRBJ2-7; TRBD1 aligns across 7 bases. This CDR3 region has 12 residues. Per germline, CDR1 MNHEY and CDR2 SVGAGI. Trimming at V came to 7 bases and at J to 7 bases, leaving 7 bases not matched to a gene. The CDR3 loop reads CASTRQGEEQYV. The CDR3 nucleotides are TGTGCCAGCACCCGACAGGGAGAAGAGCAGTACGTC.

The rearrangement joins TRBV7-3 to TRBJ1-1, with TRBD1 as a possible D gene (6 bases). With 4 bases removed from V and 1 base from J, the gap between germline ends came to 10 bases. This CDR3 comprises 14 residues. Germline values: CDR1 SGHTA, CDR2 FQGTGA. DNA for the CDR3: TGTGCCAGCAGCTATGGACAGTCGAACACTGAAGCTTTCTTT. Encoded protein: CASSYGQSNTEAFF.

The rearrangement uses TRBV7-2 and TRBJ2-5; unclear D gene. V lost 1 base, J lost 5 bases, and 5 bases lay in between. The CDR3 length is 12 residues. Per germline, CDR1 SGHTA and CDR2 FQGNSA. The DNA of the CDR3 is TGTGCCAGCAGCTTAGTGGGGGAGACCCAGTACTTC. This sequence encodes CASSLVGETQYF. Combining the CDR3 with reference TRBV7-2 and TRBJ2-5 gives the whole variable domain GAGVSQSPSNKVTEKGKDVELRCDPISGHTALYWYRQSLGQGLEFLIYFQGNSAPDKSGLPSDRFSAERTGGSVSTLTIQRTQQEDSAVYLCASSLVGETQYFGPGTRLLVL.